The 24 T cell receptor beta chains below all came from one sample that was sequenced in a study of technical replicates of blood from a handful of donors. The table came from immunoSEQ multiplex PCR; TCRdb's copy has only in-frame clones and leaves some out. The sample yields tens of thousands of clones, 95% seen once. The sample taken for sequencing was T cells isolated from PBMCs. The receptors were sampled from a human donor in good health.

The chain uses TRBV30 and TRBJ2-3; 7 nucleotides match TRBD2. This CDR3 is 15 amino acids long. CDR1 is GTSNPN and CDR2 is SVGIG in the germline V gene (reference sequence). Germline trimming cut 0 bases from V and 6 bases from J; bases unmatched to any gene: 9. The CDR3: CAWSVQAGLRDTQYF. CDR3 bases: TGTGCCTGGAGTGTACAAGCGGGATTGAGGGATACGCAGTATTTT.

This chain joins TRBV19 and TRBJ2-1, with D tentatively TRBD2 (6 bases). V lost 1 base and J lost 5, with 12 bases in between. This CDR3 has 15 amino acids. From germline, CDR1 is LNHDA and CDR2 SQIVND (reference sequence). Here the CDR3 DNA reads TGTGCCAGTAGTATAGTACTAGCCCCTCACAATGAGCAGTTCTTC. This encodes CASSIVLAPHNEQFF.

The chain links TRBV11-1 to TRBJ2-2; D may be TRBD1 (5 bases). Germline V CDR1 and CDR2: SGHAT, FQDESV (reference sequence). V was clipped by 3 bases and J by 1 base, with 18 bases between them. The CDR3 spans 18 residues. The CDR3 is CASSFLFQGAQNTGELFF. The CDR3 region has the DNA TGTGCCAGCAGCTTTCTTTTCCAAGGGGCCCAGAACACCGGGGAGCTGTTTTTT.

This sequence joins TRBV6-1 and TRBJ2-7; 9 bases match TRBD1. The CDR3 spans 14 residues. V shed 3 bases, J shed 4 bases, and the junction held 4 bases outside the gene matches. CDR1 is MNHNS, CDR2 SASEGT, per germline. CDR3 sequence (DNA): TGTGCCAGCAGTGACGGACAGGGGATATACGAGCAGTACTTC. Translated, it gives CASSDGQGIYEQYF.

The rearrangement uses TRBV15 and TRBJ2-7, with 9 nucleotides matching TRBD2. From germline, CDR1 is LNHNV and CDR2 YYDKDF (reference sequence). The CDR3 totals 15 residues. Losses at the gene ends were 0 bases for V and 3 bases for J; bases not matched to a gene: 3. The CDR3 loop is CATSRELAGYYEQYF. Here the CDR3 DNA reads TGTGCCACCAGCAGAGAGCTAGCGGGGTACTACGAGCAGTACTTC.

CDR3 sequence reads: CASNQDRGPTDTQYF. The CDR3 DNA reads as TGTGCCAGCAACCAAGACAGGGGGCCCACAGATACGCAGTATTTT. The rearrangement joins TRBV2 to TRBJ2-3, with 10 bases matching TRBD1. V lost 7 bases and J lost 2; bases outside the gene matches: 6. This CDR3 contains 15 residues. The germline V gene has CDR1 SNHLY and CDR2 FYNNEI.

The CDR3 loop is CASSPPTGELFF. CDR3 sequence (DNA): TGTGCCAGCTCACCACCGACAGGGGAACTGTTTTTT. The chain carries TRBV18 and TRBJ1-4, with 8 bases fitting TRBD1. The CDR3 runs to 12 residues. V was pared by 0 bases and J by 12 bases, with 0 bases of the junction left unmatched. The germline gives CDR1 KGHSH, CDR2 LQKENI.

The chain uses TRBV4-1 and TRBJ1-5; TRBD1 agrees at 10 bases. This CDR3 region has 17 residues. CDR1 is MGHRA, CDR2 YSYEKL, per germline. Trimming cost V 4 bases and J 2 bases; bases outside gene matches: 8. The CDR3 loop reads CASSRSDRGNGNQPQHF. CDR3 bases: TGCGCCAGCAGCCGTTCGGACAGGGGGAATGGCAATCAGCCCCAGCATTTT.

The V call is TRBV7-9, the J call TRBJ2-5; D may be TRBD2 (6 bases). Germline assignment: CDR1 SEHNR and CDR2 FQNEAQ (reference sequence). V was pared by 1 base and J by 5 bases, with 20 bases between. This CDR3 has 17 residues. Written as DNA, the CDR3 is TGTGCCAGCAGCTTAGGAGGGGCTGATGGGACTGGGGAGACCCAGTACTTC. This sequence encodes CASSLGGADGTGETQYF.

This clone has a single count. The rearrangement uses TRBV5-1 and TRBJ2-1; 8 bases are a match to TRBD1. The germline gives CDR1 SGHRS, CDR2 YFSETQ. The length of the CDR3 is 15 residues. V lost 0 bases to trimming and J lost 7 bases; unmatched junction nucleotides: 6. As DNA, the CDR3 is TGCGCCAGCAGCTTGGTCGTGACAGGGGCGAATGAGCAGTTCTTC. It translates to CASSLVVTGANEQFF.

This clone has a single count. The rearrangement joins TRBV6-5 to TRBJ1-4; TRBD1 matches 12 bases. This CDR3 has 15 amino acids. From germline, CDR1 is MNHEY and CDR2 SVGAGI. The ends lost 9 bases at V and 8 bases at J; junction bases unmatched: 10. The CDR3 region has the DNA TGTGCCAGTAGAACCGGGACAGGGGGCCGGGAAAAACTGTTTTTT. Amino acid sequence: CASRTGTGGREKLFF.

This chain links TRBV5-4 with TRBJ2-7, with D possibly being TRBD2 (5 bases). The length of the CDR3 is 13 residues. Germline CDR1 reads SGHNT; CDR2 reads YYREEE (reference sequence). V lost 9 bases and J lost 4, with 17 bases in between. CDR3 bases: TGTGCCACTCAAGGACCCCGAGGGTACGAGCAGTACTTC. It codes for CATQGPRGYEQYF.

The chain combines TRBV30 with TRBJ1-5; tentatively, D is TRBD1 (5 bases). The CDR3 runs to 14 residues. Trimming took 3 bases from V and 0 from J, leaving 9 bases between them. Germline V lookup: CDR1 GTSNPN, CDR2 SVGIG (reference sequence). DNA for the CDR3: TGTGCCTGGAGCGAGGGACTTAGCAATCAGCCCCAGCATTTT. It encodes CAWSEGLSNQPQHF.

The chain joins TRBV2 to TRBJ2-2; D is perhaps TRBD2 (6 bases). CDR3 length: 16 residues. Germline V gene sequence: CDR1 SNHLY, CDR2 FYNNEI. Trimming shortened V by 7 bases and J by 3 bases, and 18 bases separated the two germline ends. The CDR3 DNA is TGTGCCAGCACCCCTTCGGGCGGGATTTACACCGGGGAGCTGTTTTTT. It yields the protein CASTPSGGIYTGELFF.

The rearrangement links TRBV28 to TRBJ2-7; 7 nucleotides agree with TRBD1. CDR1 is MDHEN, CDR2 SYDVKM, per germline. V was clipped by 2 bases and J by 0 bases; unmatched bases: 10. This CDR3 has 17 amino acids. The CDR3 DNA follows: TGTGCCAGCAGTTTAGTGTTGCAGGGGGTAAGCTCCTACGAGCAGTACTTC. It specifies CASSLVLQGVSSYEQYF.

The chain combines TRBV7-9 with TRBJ1-1; 8 bases agree with TRBD1. CDR3 length equals 15 residues. Germline CDR1 SEHNR, CDR2 FQNEAQ (reference sequence). V lost 4 bases, J lost 3 bases, and 7 bases stayed unmatched. CDR3 nucleotide sequence: TGTGCCAGCAGCTGGAGGACAGGGTTGGACACTGAAGCTTTCTTT. It is translated as CASSWRTGLDTEAFF.

The chain uses TRBV11-2 and TRBJ1-1, with D unclear. Trimming stripped 2 bases from V and 5 bases from J, with 9 bases between. The CDR3 consists of 13 residues. Germline values: CDR1 SGHAT, CDR2 FQNNGV. CDR3 in DNA: TGTGCCAGCAGCTTAAAGATAGATACTGAAGCTTTCTTT. Amino acid sequence: CASSLKIDTEAFF.

This clone has just one count. V usage is TRBV23-1 and J usage is TRBJ2-1; D might be TRBD1 (5 bases). TRBV23-1 is an open reading frame, and its role is uncertain. Trimming removed 4 bases at V and 5 bases at J, with 12 bases between. This CDR3 spans 14 amino acids. The CDR3 DNA reads as TGCGCCAGCAGTCGCCCCCAGGGTGACAATGAGCAGTTCTTC. It specifies CASSRPQGDNEQFF.

The gene calls are TRBV10-3 and TRBJ2-1; 13 bases align to TRBD2. The CDR3 loop spans 15 amino acids. Germline V gene sequence: CDR1 ENHRY, CDR2 SYGVKD. The junction had 3 bases not matched to a gene; V was cut back by 5 bases and J by 5 bases. The CDR3 sequence is CAISPGTSGDNEQFF. The CDR3 DNA follows: TGTGCCATCAGTCCCGGGACTAGCGGGGACAATGAGCAGTTCTTC.

V is TRBV19 and J is TRBJ2-1; tentative D call: TRBD2 (5 bases). Trimming cost V 5 bases and J 5 bases, with 13 bases left between them. Germline assignment: CDR1 LNHDA and CDR2 SQIVND (reference sequence). This CDR3 comprises 14 residues. In DNA, the CDR3 is TGTGCCAGTAGTCCCAGGACTCTTAACAATGAGCAGTTCTTC. This translates into CASSPRTLNNEQFF.

V usage is TRBV7-9 and J usage is TRBJ2-1; 8 bases agree with TRBD2. V gave up 3 bases and J gave up 6 bases; unmatched junction bases: 16. Germline CDR1 SEHNR, CDR2 FQNEAQ (reference sequence). This CDR3 region has 18 residues. The CDR3 bases are TGTGCCAGCAGCTTGCCACTCCGGGAAGCGGGGGTAGGCAATGAGCAGTTCTTC. Translating gives CASSLPLREAGVGNEQFF.

The chain joins TRBV7-2 to TRBJ2-2, with D unclear. The CDR3 contains 14 residues. Germline V gives CDR1 SGHTA, CDR2 FQGNSA. V was shortened by 3 bases and J by 2 bases, with 7 bases between the two germline ends. The CDR3 bases are TGTGCCAGCAGCTTTCTCGGTAACACCGGGGAGCTGTTTTTT. This sequence encodes CASSFLGNTGELFF.

The CDR3 loop is CASSWTSGRDTQYF. In DNA, the CDR3 is TGCGCCAGCAGCTGGACTAGCGGACGGGATACGCAGTATTTT. The chain carries TRBV5-1 and TRBJ2-3, with 10 bases aligning to TRBD2. Germline V gene lookup returns CDR1 SGHRS and CDR2 YFSETQ. Trimming removed 3 bases from V and 6 bases from J; junction bases left unmatched: 4. The CDR3 consists of 14 residues.

The chain combines TRBV9 with TRBJ1-4, with D tentatively TRBD1 (6 bases). The CDR3 extends over 17 amino acids. CDR1 and CDR2 (germline): SGDLS, YYNGEE. V lost 2 bases, J lost 4 bases, and 18 bases lay in between. The CDR3 sequence: CASSVHSGGHDNEKLFF. The CDR3 DNA reads as TGTGCCAGCAGCGTTCACAGCGGGGGGCACGATAATGAAAAACTGTTTTTT.